Below, 2 T cell receptor beta chains from the same sample are listed, as sequenced in a study of blood T cell repertoires in COVID-19. TCRdb's table, derived via immunoSEQ multiplex PCR, lists solely in-frame clones and lacks some. Of around 200,000 clones detected, roughly 85% appear once; the ten largest clones hold approximately 5%. Sequences were obtained from peripheral blood. The receptors shown here come from a woman older than 75 with acute or convalescent COVID-19.

This chain links TRBV30 with TRBJ1-5, with no clear D. This CDR3 region has 13 residues. Germline V gives CDR1 GTSNPN, CDR2 SVGIG (reference sequence). Between the trimmed V and J ends, which lost 0 bases and 4 bases, there was a span of 7 bases. The CDR3 DNA is TGTGCCTGGAGTGTGGACTGGAATCAGCCCCAGCATTTT. It encodes CAWSVDWNQPQHF.

The sample holds a few counts of this clone. The gene calls are TRBV18 and TRBJ2-2, with 10 nucleotides matching TRBD2. The CDR3 contains 16 residues. Germline values: CDR1 KGHSH, CDR2 LQKENI. V lost 3 bases to trimming and J lost 6 bases; unmatched junction nucleotides: 7. This CDR3 is CASSPYLAGGPGELFF. The CDR3 region has the DNA TGTGCCAGCTCACCGTACTTAGCGGGAGGACCCGGGGAGCTGTTTTTT.